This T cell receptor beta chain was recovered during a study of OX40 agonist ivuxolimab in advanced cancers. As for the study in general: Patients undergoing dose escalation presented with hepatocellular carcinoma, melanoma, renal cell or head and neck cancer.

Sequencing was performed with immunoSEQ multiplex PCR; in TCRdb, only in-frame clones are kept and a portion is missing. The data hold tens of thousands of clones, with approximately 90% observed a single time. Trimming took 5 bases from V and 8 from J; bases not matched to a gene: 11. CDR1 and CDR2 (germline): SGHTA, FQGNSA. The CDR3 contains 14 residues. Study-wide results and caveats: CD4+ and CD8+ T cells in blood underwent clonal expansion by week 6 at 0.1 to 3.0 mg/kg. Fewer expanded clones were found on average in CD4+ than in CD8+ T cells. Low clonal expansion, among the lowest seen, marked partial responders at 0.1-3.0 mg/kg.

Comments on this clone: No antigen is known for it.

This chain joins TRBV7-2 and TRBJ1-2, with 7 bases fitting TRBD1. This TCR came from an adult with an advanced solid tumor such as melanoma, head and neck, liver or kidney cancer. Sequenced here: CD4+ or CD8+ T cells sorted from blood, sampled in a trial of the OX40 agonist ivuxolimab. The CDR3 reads CASSVPGTAGGYTF. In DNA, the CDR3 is TGTGCCAGCAGCGTCCCCGGGACAGCCGGGGGCTACACCTTC. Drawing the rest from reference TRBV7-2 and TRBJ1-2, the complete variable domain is GAGVSQSPSNKVTEKGKDVELRCDPISGHTALYWYRQSLGQGLEFLIYFQGNSAPDKSGLPSDRFSAERTGGSVSTLTIQRTQQEDSAVYLCASSVPGTAGGYTFGSGTRLTVV.